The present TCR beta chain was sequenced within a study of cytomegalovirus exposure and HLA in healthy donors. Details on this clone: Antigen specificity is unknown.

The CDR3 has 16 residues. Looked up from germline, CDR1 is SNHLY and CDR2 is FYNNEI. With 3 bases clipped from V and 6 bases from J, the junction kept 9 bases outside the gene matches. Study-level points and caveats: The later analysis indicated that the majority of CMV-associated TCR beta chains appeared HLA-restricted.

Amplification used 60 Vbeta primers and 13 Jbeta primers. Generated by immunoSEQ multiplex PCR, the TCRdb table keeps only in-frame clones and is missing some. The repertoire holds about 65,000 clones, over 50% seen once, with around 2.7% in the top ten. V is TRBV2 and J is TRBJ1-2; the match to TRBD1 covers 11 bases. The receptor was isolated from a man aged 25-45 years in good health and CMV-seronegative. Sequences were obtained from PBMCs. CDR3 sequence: CASSERTGGQGDGYTF. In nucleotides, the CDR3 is TGTGCCAGCAGTGAGAGGACAGGGGGCCAGGGAGATGGCTACACCTTC.